Shown below are 28 T cell receptor beta chains from a single sample sequenced in a study of T-cell reconstitution after alpha-beta-depleted transplantation in children. Unique molecular identifiers were incorporated when the TCRbeta library was constructed. In TCRdb, the PCR reads were re-called with MiXCR into one record per CDR3 protein. The sample includes 450,000 to 600,000 distinct CDR3 sequences, 10% to 15% of them seen just once. Sequenced material: PBMCs, mostly from graft donor cells, taken 360 days after TCRalphabeta/CD19-depleted stem cell transplant. The receptors were sampled from a male patient under 18 who had a stem cell transplant for acute myeloid leukemia, so the T cells may come from the graft donor.

The chain has TRBV29-1 and TRBJ2-3; no reliable D call. The CDR3 extends over 19 amino acids. The germline V and J ends were trimmed by 1 base and 3 bases, with 26 bases remaining between them. From germline, CDR1 is SQVTM and CDR2 ANQGSEA. The CDR3 DNA reads TGCAGCGTTGAAGGGTTAGTGGGAAGGACCCAAAGATCTACAGATACGCAGTATTTT. Its translation: CSVEGLVGRTQRSTDTQYF.

This clonotype was detected a few times. The chain carries TRBV5-1 and TRBJ2-1; D unclear. V lost 9 bases and J 0 bases, leaving 16 bases between the germline ends. Per germline, CDR1 SGHRS and CDR2 YFSETQ. The CDR3 length is 15 residues. The CDR3 loop is CATGRDSSSYNEQFF. The CDR3 region has the DNA TGCGCCACCGGAAGAGACTCTAGCTCCTACAATGAGCAGTTCTTC.

This clonotype was observed many times. This sequence joins TRBV6-2 or TRBV6-3 and TRBJ2-1; D call uncertain. Trimming shortened V by 1 base and J by 12 bases, and 7 bases separated the two germline ends. This CDR3 spans 11 amino acids. CDR1 is MNHEY and CDR2 is SVGEGT in the germline V gene. CDR3 protein: CASSYWNRQFF. The CDR3 bases are TGTGCCAGCAGTTACTGGAATCGGCAGTTCTTC.

In its sample, this clonotype was seen a few times. CDR3 DNA sequence: TGCAGCATAGGGTGGGGCTACAATCAGCCCCAGCATTTT. This codes for CSIGWGYNQPQHF. V is TRBV29-1 and J is TRBJ1-5, with D possibly TRBD1 on 5 matching bases. Trimming cost V 8 bases and J 3 bases, with 14 bases left between them. The CDR3 has 13 residues. CDR1 and CDR2 (germline): SQVTM, ANQGSEA.

This clonotype was seen many times. The V and J genes are TRBV29-1 and TRBJ2-3; D unresolved. The V end lost 4 bases, the J end lost 2 bases, and 10 bases lay between the germline ends. The CDR3 covers 13 residues. Germline CDR1 SQVTM, CDR2 ANQGSEA. The CDR3 DNA is TGCAGCGTTGGCCAGATACTCACAGATACGCAGTATTTT. It yields the protein CSVGQILTDTQYF.

The chain recombines TRBV20-1 with TRBJ2-2; D remains ambiguous. Germline V gives CDR1 DFQATT, CDR2 SNEGSKA (reference sequence). The germline V and J ends were trimmed by 3 bases and 1 base, with 3 bases remaining between them. This CDR3 is 12 amino acids long. This chain's CDR3 is CSARMNTGELFF. CDR3 sequence (DNA): TGCAGTGCTAGGATGAACACCGGGGAGCTGTTTTTT.

The chain has TRBV7-2 and TRBJ2-7; 8 positions agree with TRBD2. Germline V CDR1 and CDR2: SGHTA, FQGNSA. The CDR3 is 15 residues long. Trimming took 5 bases from V and 5 from J; bases not matched to a gene: 11. DNA of the CDR3: TGTGCCAGCAGCCTCGGGGGGGGACGAGTTCACGAGCAGTACTTC. This encodes CASSLGGGRVHEQYF.

This clonotype has only a few counts. The J gene is TRBJ2-1, the V gene TRBV6-4, with 9 nucleotides matching TRBD2. Trimming removed 10 bases from V and 1 base from J; junction bases left unmatched: 11. The CDR3 is made up of 16 amino acids. Germline CDR1 reads MRHNA; CDR2 reads SNTAGT. CDR3 sequence reads: CATSPAAGGSYNEQFF. The CDR3, as DNA: TGTGCCACCTCCCCAGCGGCGGGAGGGTCCTACAATGAGCAGTTCTTC.

This sequence joins TRBV4-2 and TRBJ2-7; tentative D call: TRBD2 (6 bases). The CDR3 is 16 residues long. V was shortened by 1 base and J by 4 bases, with 17 bases between the two germline ends. Germline V gives CDR1 LGHNA, CDR2 YNFKEQ. The CDR3 nucleotides are TGTGCCAGCAGCCAAGCAAGCTCGGGAGTCGGGTACGAGCAGTACTTC. This sequence encodes CASSQASSGVGYEQYF.

This clonotype was seen ten or more times. The chain combines TRBV5-1 with TRBJ2-1; 7 bases fit TRBD1. J gave up 4 bases and V 7 bases, and 11 bases lay outside the gene matches. CDR3 size: 15 residues. Germline-derived CDR1 and CDR2 are SGHRS and YFSETQ. This CDR3 is CASCPGGIPYNEQFF. CDR3 sequence (DNA): TGCGCCAGCTGCCCAGGGGGAATCCCATACAATGAGCAGTTCTTC.

This clonotype occurred a few times. CDR3 amino acids: CASSPWGRAEEQYF. The DNA of the CDR3 is TGTGCCAGCAGCCCCTGGGGGAGGGCCGAAGAGCAGTACTTC. The chain combines TRBV6-2 or TRBV6-3 with TRBJ2-7; 7 nucleotides agree with TRBD2. CDR3 length: 14 residues. V lost 6 bases, J lost 7 bases, and 12 bases stayed unmatched. From germline, CDR1 is MNHEY and CDR2 SVGEGT.

This clonotype was observed many times. The chain uses TRBV7-6 and TRBJ2-3, with 14 bases aligning to TRBD2. The CDR3 is 16 amino acids. V shed 5 bases, J shed 4 bases, and the junction held 5 bases outside the gene matches. Per germline, CDR1 SGHVS and CDR2 FNYEAQ. CDR3 amino acids: CASSQGLAGGADTQYF. In DNA, the CDR3 is TGTGCCAGCAGCCAAGGACTAGCGGGAGGTGCAGATACGCAGTATTTT.

This clonotype was found a few times. J is TRBJ2-7 and V is TRBV5-6; no reliable D call. CDR1 and CDR2 from the germline V gene are SGHDT and YYEEEE. The V end was cut by 1 base, the J end by 2 bases, with 7 bases between. The CDR3 is 13 amino acids. In nucleotides, the CDR3 is TGTGCCAGCAGCTTGCCAGAGACCTACGAGCAGTACTTC. Translated: CASSLPETYEQYF.

This clonotype showed up just once. This may stem from a read error, because a much larger clone lies one nucleotide away. J is TRBJ2-7 and V is TRBV20-1; the match to TRBD1 covers 8 bases. CDR1 and CDR2 from the germline V gene are DFQATT and SNEGSKA (reference sequence). This CDR3 is built from 12 residues. The CDR3 loop is CSVRGQGYEQYF. The CDR3 DNA reads TGCAGTGTTAGAGGACAGGGCTACGAGCAGTACTTC.

This clonotype has at least ten counts. The chain uses TRBV28 and TRBJ2-1; D remains ambiguous. The CDR3 is 15 amino acids. The V gene's germline CDR1 is MDHEN and CDR2 SYDVKM. V dropped 5 bases and J dropped 0 bases, with 11 bases sitting between them. The CDR3 DNA reads as TGTGCCAGCAGTCCAGGTAGTTACTCCTACAATGAGCAGTTCTTC. Protein: CASSPGSYSYNEQFF.

The chain joins TRBV12-3 or TRBV12-4 to TRBJ2-3; unclear D gene. The CDR3 is 14 residues long. Trimming cost V 7 bases and J 2 bases, with 13 bases left between them. CDR3 in amino acids: CASTLGFVTDTQYF. The DNA for the CDR3 is TGTGCCAGCACTCTGGGGTTTGTCACAGATACGCAGTATTTT.

The CDR3 region has the DNA TGCAGTGCACGACAGCAAGAGACCCAGTACTTC. Amino acid sequence: CSARQQETQYF. The chain couples TRBV20-1 to TRBJ2-5; D might be TRBD1 (5 bases). This CDR3 comprises 11 residues. The V gene lost 6 bases and the J gene lost 2 bases, with 7 bases spanning the gap. Germline V gene lookup returns CDR1 DFQATT and CDR2 SNEGSKA (reference sequence).

This sequence joins TRBV29-1 and TRBJ2-7; D assignment may be TRBD1 or TRBD2 (6 bases each). Trimming left V 6 bases short and J 8 bases short, with 23 bases between. There are 14 residues in the CDR3. Germline CDR1 is SQVTM and CDR2 is ANQGSEA. CDR3 sequence reads: CSVDTGRGPPQQYF. CDR3 bases: TGCAGCGTGGATACAGGGCGGGGACCCCCTCAGCAGTACTTC.

The chain combines TRBV12-3 or TRBV12-4 with TRBJ2-7; 8 positions match TRBD1. This CDR3 is built from 15 residues. J gave up 3 bases and V 4 bases, and 8 bases lay outside the gene matches. This chain's CDR3 is CASSSRGQDHYEQYF. The CDR3 DNA reads TGTGCCAGCAGTTCCCGGGGACAGGACCACTACGAGCAGTACTTC.

Details on this clonotype: At one end the junction does not follow the germline gene, possibly because of a read error. The chain uses TRBV6-1 and TRBJ2-6; 8 bases line up with TRBD1. The CDR3 runs to 16 residues. Germline values: CDR1 MNHNS, CDR2 SASEGT. CDR3 protein: CASRGQGRTGAYVLTF. CDR3 coding DNA: TGTGCCAGCAGAGGACAGGGCCGGACTGGGGCCTACGTCCTGACTTTC.

V usage is TRBV6-5 and J usage is TRBJ2-7, with a tentative D call TRBD2 (6 bases). V was clipped by 2 bases and J by 3 bases, with 11 bases between them. CDR1 and CDR2 (germline): MNHEY, SVGAGI. The length of the CDR3 is 14 residues. The CDR3 loop is CASSYGGVFYEQYF. In DNA, the CDR3 is TGTGCCAGCAGTTACGGCGGGGTATTCTACGAGCAGTACTTC.

The table lists this clonotype with many counts. V and J are TRBV12-3 or TRBV12-4 and TRBJ2-3; either TRBD1 or TRBD2 may supply D (5 bases each). The CDR3 length is 12 residues. V gave up 4 bases and J gave up 3 bases, with 5 bases separating them. This CDR3 reads CASSWGTDTQYF. CDR3 DNA sequence: TGTGCCAGCAGTTGGGGGACAGATACGCAGTATTTT.

This clonotype showed up many times. This sequence joins TRBV19 and TRBJ1-4, with D maybe TRBD1 (6 bases). Germline V lookup: CDR1 LNHDA, CDR2 SQIVND (reference sequence). V lost 7 bases and J lost 4, with 19 bases in between. This CDR3 region has 16 residues. CDR3 loop: CASTTREGHLNEKLFF. CDR3 sequence (DNA): TGTGCCAGTACTACGAGAGAGGGACACCTTAATGAAAAACTGTTTTTT.

The chain recombines TRBV5-1 with TRBJ2-3; TRBD1 agrees at 7 bases. Trimming took 4 bases from V and 10 from J; bases not matched to a gene: 6. This CDR3 is 12 amino acids long. The V gene's germline CDR1 is SGHRS and CDR2 YFSETQ. CDR3 coding DNA: TGCGCCAGCAGCCTCGACAGGGTATCGCAGTATTTT. Amino acids: CASSLDRVSQYF.

This clonotype was counted many times. This chain connects TRBV24-1 to TRBJ2-3; D unresolved. CDR1 KGHDR and CDR2 SFDVKD come from the germline V gene. Trimming cost V 4 bases and J 7 bases, with 8 bases left between them. This CDR3 has 12 amino acids. In nucleotides, the CDR3 is TGTGCCACCAGTGACCCCGGTTATACGCAGTATTTT. It yields the protein CATSDPGYTQYF.

This sequence joins TRBV4-2 and TRBJ2-7, with 9 bases that match TRBD2. The CDR3 extends over 18 amino acids. The V and J ends lost 0 bases and 3 bases, in that order; junction bases with no gene match: 12. Germline lookup yields CDR1 LGHNA and CDR2 YNFKEQ. Written as DNA, the CDR3 is TGTGCCAGCAGCCAAGATCACAGAACTAGCGGGCCCGGCTACGAGCAGTACTTC. Its translation: CASSQDHRTSGPGYEQYF.

There are many counts of this clonotype. The chain couples TRBV6-5 to TRBJ2-5; D is ambiguous. V gave up 7 bases and J gave up 0 bases, with 6 bases separating them. Germline V gene sequence: CDR1 MNHEY, CDR2 SVGAGI. The CDR3 consists of 12 residues. CDR3 nucleotide sequence: TGTGCCAGCAAGAGGAACCAAGAGACCCAGTACTTC. Its protein product is CASKRNQETQYF.

This clonotype was picked up a small number of times. The V gene is TRBV12-3 or TRBV12-4, the J gene TRBJ1-6, with 12 bases identical to TRBD1. V trimming: 6 bases; J trimming: 7 bases; junction bases outside the gene matches: 7. The CDR3 contains 16 residues. The CDR3 bases are TGTGCCAGCAGCTCGGGACAGGGGGCGCAGAATTCACCCCTCCACTTT. This encodes CASSSGQGAQNSPLHF.